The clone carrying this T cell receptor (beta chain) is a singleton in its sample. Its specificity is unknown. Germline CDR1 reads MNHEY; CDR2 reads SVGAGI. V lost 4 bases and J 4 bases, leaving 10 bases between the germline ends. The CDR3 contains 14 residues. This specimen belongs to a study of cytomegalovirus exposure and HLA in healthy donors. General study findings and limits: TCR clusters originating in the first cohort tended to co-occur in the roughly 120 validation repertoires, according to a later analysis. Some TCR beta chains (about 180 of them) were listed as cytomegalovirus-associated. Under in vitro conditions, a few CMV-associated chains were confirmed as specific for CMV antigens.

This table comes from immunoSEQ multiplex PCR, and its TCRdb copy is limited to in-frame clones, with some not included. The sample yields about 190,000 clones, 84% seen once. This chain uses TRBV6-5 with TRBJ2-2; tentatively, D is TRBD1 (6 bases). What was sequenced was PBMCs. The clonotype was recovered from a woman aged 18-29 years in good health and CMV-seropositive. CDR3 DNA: TGTGCCAGCAGTTGGCAGGGGACCACCGGGGAGCTGTTTTTT. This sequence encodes CASSWQGTTGELFF.